The following is a TCR beta chain sequence with its context. Its antigen remains undetermined. Per-nucleotide qualities are absent, and no much larger clonotype sits a single base away. The data stem from a study of early T cells in non-severe SARS-CoV-2 infection (dated by TCRdb to about 2021). Looking at the study overall: Because TCR sequencing was done on bulk RNA from unsorted whole blood, the alpha and beta chains could not be paired. Study-level results and caveats: VDJdb matching was skewed toward anti-spike CD8 responses and likely underestimated virus-specific expansions, missing private and CD4 specificities.

The protocol used for the library was 5' RACE. The reads were generated on a NextSeq 500. To correct for sequencing error and PCR bias, the TCR library protocol tagged individual cDNA molecules with unique molecular identifiers. Both TCR alpha and beta chains were sequenced, and tight co-correlation was observed between alpha and beta sequence abundances in each sample. As for the original processing: Decombinator V4 was used to perform V gene, J gene and CDR3 annotation of TCR sequences. TCRs were defined as expanded if a significant change between any two time points was detected under a Poisson model with p below 0.0001. TCR abundances were normalised to the total number of TCRs sequenced per sample and expressed as counts per million. TRAV1-2 paired with TRAJ12, TRAJ20 or TRAJ33 defined MAIT TCRs, while TRAV10 paired with TRAJ18 defined iNKT TCRs. VDJdb, accessed 1 November 2021, was searched for CMV, EBV and SARS-CoV-2 annotated TCRs, excluding TCRs annotated for multiple antigens. TCRdb passed the public sequencing reads through fastp at Q25 and MiXCR, retaining productive beta sequences. All rows with the same CDR3 protein become a single entry with the most common DNA and genes. The V and J calls come from TCRdb's annotation, not from the publication. For this sample there are 65,000 to 75,000 distinct CDR3 sequences; about 9.9% appear just once. Clones ranked in the top ten supply 3.5% to 4.5% of the sample.

Set within a cohort of healthcare workers in London, UK, this nested case-control study involved weekly PCR testing of nasopharyngeal swabs along with blood sampling. Healthcare workers were recruited between 23 and 31 March 2020, during the week of the UK lockdown, and were followed weekly for up to about 16 weeks. V drops 4 bases and J drops 1 base, leaving 22 bases in between. From the germline V gene, CDR1 is SGHAT and CDR2 is FQNNGV. From the cysteine up to the phenylalanine, the CDR3 has a length of 18 residues. Just CDR3 DNA is preserved here, 54 bases in frame from base 1. The sequence came from an adult who was a healthcare worker with PCR-confirmed SARS-CoV-2 infection or an uninfected control (not recorded which). The sequence is built from TRBV11-2 and TRBJ2-5, and perhaps TRBD2 as D gene, on 5 matching bases. Sequenced: whole blood. The DNA sequence is as follows: TGTGCCAGCAGCTCCCACCCCAAGCGGAGCCTGTCCCAAGAGACCCAGTACTTC. This gives the protein CASSSHPKRSLSQETQYF.